Each of the 13 T cell receptor beta chains below was sequenced from the same sample in a study of blood T cell repertoires in COVID-19. Some clones are missing from TCRdb's copy, which holds only in-frame ones; the method was immunoSEQ multiplex PCR. The sample has just over 650,000 clones, about 87% seen once. Sequencing was done on a sample of peripheral blood. The source is a young woman with acute or convalescent COVID-19.

V and J are TRBV3-1 (or the pseudogene TRBV3-2) and TRBJ2-5; perhaps TRBD2 as D (6 bases). The germline V gene encodes CDR1 LGHDT and CDR2 YNNKEL (reference sequence). The V end lost 0 bases, the J end lost 4 bases, and 21 bases lay between the germline ends. There are 18 residues in the CDR3. The CDR3 bases are TGTGCCAGCAGCCAAGACGATGGGGGACTGACAAGAGGAGAGACCCAGTACTTC. Translation gives CASSQDDGGLTRGETQYF.

The V and J genes are TRBV12-5 and TRBJ1-2, with D hard to call. V was clipped by 3 bases and J by 6 bases, with 17 bases between them. This CDR3 region has 15 residues. From germline, CDR1 is LGHNT and CDR2 FRNRAP. The DNA for the CDR3 is TGTGCTAGTGGTTTTTATGTCGGCAGGTGGGATGGCTACACCTTC. Encoded protein: CASGFYVGRWDGYTF.

The chain couples TRBV11-2 to TRBJ1-4, with a tentative D call TRBD1 (6 bases). CDR3 size: 15 residues. The germline V and J ends were trimmed by 5 bases and 5 bases, with 15 bases remaining between them. Germline lookup yields CDR1 SGHAT and CDR2 FQNNGV. Written as DNA, the CDR3 is TGTGCCAGCAGCGATGACAGGAGCAACAATGAAAAACTGTTTTTT. Amino acids: CASSDDRSNNEKLFF.

This clone showed up just a few times. A read error may account for a junction end that differs from germline. This chain uses TRBV7-9 with TRBJ1-3; tentative D call: TRBD1 (5 bases). CDR3 size: 13 residues. Germline-derived CDR1 and CDR2 are SEHNR and FQNEAQ (reference sequence). The CDR3 nucleotides are TGTGCCAGCAGCTTAGAGTTGGGGCGCCCCGAGGATTTT. Protein: CASSLELGRPEDF.

The CDR3 sequence is CASSNRGYAEAFF. CDR3 in DNA: TGTGCCAGCAGTAACAGGGGTTACGCTGAAGCTTTCTTT. The V gene is TRBV6-5, the J gene TRBJ1-1; TRBD1 aligns across 7 bases. Germline CDR1 reads MNHEY; CDR2 reads SVGAGI. This CDR3 is 13 amino acids long. V was clipped by 5 bases and J by 6 bases; unmatched bases: 6.

This chain uses TRBV5-1 with TRBJ1-1, with D tentatively TRBD1 (5 bases). This CDR3 comprises 15 residues. Germline-derived CDR1 and CDR2 are SGHRS and YFSETQ. Trimming left V 0 bases short and J 4 bases short, with 13 bases between. The CDR3 here is CASSLGGTDVTEAFF. DNA for the CDR3: TGCGCCAGCAGCTTGGGCGGGACGGACGTCACTGAAGCTTTCTTT. Using reference TRBV5-1 and TRBJ1-1 for the parts outside the CDR3, the full variable domain is KAGVTQTPRYLIKTRGQQVTLSCSPISGHRSVSWYQQTPGQGLQFLFEYFSETQRNKGNFPGRFSGRQFSNSRSEMNVSTLELGDSALYLCASSLGGTDVTEAFFGQGTRLTVV.

The chain links TRBV9 to TRBJ2-3; D unclear. The V gene lost 0 bases and the J gene lost 4 bases, with 18 bases spanning the gap. The CDR3 extends over 17 amino acids. Germline V CDR1 and CDR2: SGDLS, YYNGEE. CDR3 DNA sequence: TGTGCCAGCAGCGTAGGAGGAGCCCTATCCTTCTCAGATACGCAGTATTTT. Its protein product is CASSVGGALSFSDTQYF.

This sequence joins TRBV13 and TRBJ2-7; TRBD1 aligns across 11 bases. This CDR3 is 17 amino acids long. V trimming: 0 bases; J trimming: 5 bases; junction bases outside the gene matches: 9. The V gene's germline CDR1 is PRHDT and CDR2 FYEKMQ (reference sequence). The CDR3 bases are TGTGCCAGCAGCTTAGGAGTGGGGGACAGGGGGTATCACGAGCAGTACTTC. This translates into CASSLGVGDRGYHEQYF.

The chain links TRBV11-2 to TRBJ2-5, with 11 bases that match TRBD2. This CDR3 comprises 17 residues. Per the germline V gene, CDR1 is SGHAT and CDR2 is FQNNGV. Trimming at V came to 0 bases and at J to 1 base, leaving 4 bases not matched to a gene. CDR3 protein: CASSLDLLAGAQETQYF. CDR3 bases: TGTGCCAGCAGCTTAGATCTACTAGCGGGGGCCCAAGAGACCCAGTACTTC.

The genes are TRBV30 and TRBJ2-3; the D gene is possibly TRBD1 (6 bases). The V gene's germline CDR1 is GTSNPN and CDR2 SVGIG (reference sequence). Trimming removed 5 bases from V and 1 base from J, with 13 bases in between. This CDR3 region has 14 residues. In nucleotides, the CDR3 is TGTGCCTGGTCCCCAGGGGTTGGCACAGATACGCAGTATTTT. This translates into CAWSPGVGTDTQYF.

CDR3 amino acids: CASSEWGDPTEAFF. The CDR3 DNA sequence: TGTGCCAGCAGTGAATGGGGGGATCCGACTGAAGCTTTCTTT. The chain uses TRBV25-1 and TRBJ1-1, with TRBD1 as a possible D gene (5 bases). This CDR3 has 14 amino acids. V was clipped by 1 base and J by 5 bases, with 11 bases between them. Germline values: CDR1 MGHDK, CDR2 SYGVNS.

The CDR3 loop reads CASSISGQTQETQYF. CDR3 bases: TGTGCCAGCAGCATTAGTGGACAGACCCAAGAGACCCAGTACTTC. J is TRBJ2-5 and V is TRBV5-8, with a tentative D call TRBD1 (6 bases). The CDR3 has 15 amino acids. Germline loops: CDR1 SGHTS, CDR2 YDEGEE. Trimming took 4 bases from V and 1 from J, leaving 14 bases between them.

This chain uses TRBV7-9 with TRBJ1-1; 11 nucleotides match TRBD1. The trim removed 3 bases at V and 10 bases at J, leaving 10 bases unmatched. From germline, CDR1 is SEHNR and CDR2 FQNEAQ (reference sequence). CDR3 size: 15 residues. Here the CDR3 reads CASSFTGTGGFGAFF. CDR3 in DNA: TGTGCCAGCAGCTTCACCGGGACAGGGGGGTTCGGAGCTTTCTTT.